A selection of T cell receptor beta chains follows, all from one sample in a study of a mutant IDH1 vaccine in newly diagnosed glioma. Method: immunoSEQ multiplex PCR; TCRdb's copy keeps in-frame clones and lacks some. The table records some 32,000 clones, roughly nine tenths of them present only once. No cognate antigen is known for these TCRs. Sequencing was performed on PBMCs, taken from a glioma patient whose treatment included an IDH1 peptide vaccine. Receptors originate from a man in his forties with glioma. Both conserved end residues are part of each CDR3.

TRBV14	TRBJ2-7	CASSQVASGRTYEQYF
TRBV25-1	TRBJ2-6	CASSETGSRSGANVLTF
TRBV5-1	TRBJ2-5	CASSEAQGGQETQYF
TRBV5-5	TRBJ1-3	CASGQGTPSGNTIYF
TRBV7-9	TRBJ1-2	CASSAPETAVYGYTF
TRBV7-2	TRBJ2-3	CASSSPLARGVDTQYF
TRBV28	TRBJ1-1	CASSRNSIMNTEAFF
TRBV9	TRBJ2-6	CASSASGANVLTF
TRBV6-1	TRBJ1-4	CASRIGTENEKLFF
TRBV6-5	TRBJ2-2	CASSYTRGAGELFF
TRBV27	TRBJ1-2	CASSTQDRGHGYTF
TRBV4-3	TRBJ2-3	CASSPTGGSDTQYF
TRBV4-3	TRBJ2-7	CASSQDPHIREQYF
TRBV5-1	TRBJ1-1	CASSSGDRGNTEAFF
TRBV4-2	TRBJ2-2	CASSLRVEGTGELFF
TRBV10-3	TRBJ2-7	CAIGTPSSYEQYF
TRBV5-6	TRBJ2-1	CASSLVQGYNEQFF
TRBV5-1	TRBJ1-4	CASSLVGTVATNEKLFF
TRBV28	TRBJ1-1	CASGGQGLNTEAFF
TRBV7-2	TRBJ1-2	CASSLVTGGRGGYTF
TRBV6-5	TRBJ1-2	CASRGWDRFYGYTF
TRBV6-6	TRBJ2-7	CASSIEREAREYF
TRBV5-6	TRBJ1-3	CASSPRPSGNTIYF
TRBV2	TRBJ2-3	CASSEGIAGITDTQYF
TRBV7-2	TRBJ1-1	CASTAAGGTEAFF
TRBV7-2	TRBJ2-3	CASSPGTGKTDTQYF
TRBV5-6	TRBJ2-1	CASSLERGSSYNEQFF
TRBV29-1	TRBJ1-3	CSAGGRGNTIYF
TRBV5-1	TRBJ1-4	CASSFSGPGEEKLFF
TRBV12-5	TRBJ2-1	CASGLVGGAGGNEQFF
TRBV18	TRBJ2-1	CASSPPNGSPNEQFF
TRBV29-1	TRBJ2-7	CSGGQGASEQYF
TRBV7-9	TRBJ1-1	CASAKGGLGTEAFF
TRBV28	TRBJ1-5	CASRAFKYSNQPQHF
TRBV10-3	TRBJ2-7	CAISTQGPYEQYF
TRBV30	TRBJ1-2	CAWSPRGGPLYGYTF
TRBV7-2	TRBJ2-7	CASTVAGGYEQYF
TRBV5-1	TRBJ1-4	CASSSDRRNEKLFF
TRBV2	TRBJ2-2	CASRQRGGQAGELFF
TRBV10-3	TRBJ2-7	CAISESVAGSYEQYF